Included here is one T cell receptor (beta chain) sequence, with context. Its antigen is not known. The data derive from a study of Ad26.COV2.S vaccination and SARS-CoV-2 variants. General study findings and limits: Substantial response breadth was reportedly seen for spike-specific CD8+ and CD4+ T cells after vaccination. Researchers reported similar non-spike TCR breadth in vaccine and placebo recipients.

Documented treatment: around 19 received Ad26.COV2.S at low or high dose, single or two shots; a few received placebo; per-sample allocation not given. Specimens were obtained on day 63 following the first vaccine or placebo injection. The CDR3 extends over 13 amino acids. The junction had 7 bases not matched to a gene; V was cut back by 11 bases and J by 3 bases. Looked up from germline, CDR1 is SNHLY and CDR2 is FYNNEI. The protocol was immunoSEQ multiplex PCR, while the TCRdb copy is restricted to in-frame clones and leaves out a portion. In the table there are 300,000 to 400,000 clones, approximately 85% of which are singletons.

The sequence was collected from a person aged 18 to 65 who received the Ad26.COV2.S COVID-19 vaccine or a placebo. The sample consisted of peripheral blood, taken in a trial of Ad26.COV2.S vaccine versus placebo. This sequence joins TRBV2 and TRBJ2-3; 8 positions agree with TRBD1. This CDR3 reads CAGQGTWTDTQYF. The DNA of the CDR3 is TGTGCCGGACAGGGTACGTGGACAGATACGCAGTATTTT.